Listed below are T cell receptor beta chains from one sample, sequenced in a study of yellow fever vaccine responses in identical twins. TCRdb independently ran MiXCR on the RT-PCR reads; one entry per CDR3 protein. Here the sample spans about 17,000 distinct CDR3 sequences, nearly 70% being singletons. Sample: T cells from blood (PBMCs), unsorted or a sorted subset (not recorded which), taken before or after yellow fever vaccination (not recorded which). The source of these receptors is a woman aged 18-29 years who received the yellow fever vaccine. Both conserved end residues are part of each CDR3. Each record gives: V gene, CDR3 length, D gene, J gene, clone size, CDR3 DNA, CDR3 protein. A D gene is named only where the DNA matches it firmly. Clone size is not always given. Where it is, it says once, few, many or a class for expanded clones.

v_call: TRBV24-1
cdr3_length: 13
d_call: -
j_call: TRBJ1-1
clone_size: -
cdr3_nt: TGTGCCACCAGTGACCAAGACCGGGCTGAAGCTTTCTTT
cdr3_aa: CATSDQDRAEAFF

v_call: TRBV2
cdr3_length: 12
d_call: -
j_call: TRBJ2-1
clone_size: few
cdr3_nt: TGTGCCAGCAGGGGAAGGGGCAATGAGCAGTTCTTC
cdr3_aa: CASRGRGNEQFF

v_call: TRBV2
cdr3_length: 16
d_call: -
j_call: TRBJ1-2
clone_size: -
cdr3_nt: TGTGCCAGCAGTGTACGAGGGGGTGGGACCACCGAAGACTACACCTTC
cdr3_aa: CASSVRGGGTTEDYTF

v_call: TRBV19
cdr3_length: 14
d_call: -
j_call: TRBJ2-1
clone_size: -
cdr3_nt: TGTGCCAGTACGAGCGCGAGCTCCTACAATGAGCAGTTCTTC
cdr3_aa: CASTSASSYNEQFF

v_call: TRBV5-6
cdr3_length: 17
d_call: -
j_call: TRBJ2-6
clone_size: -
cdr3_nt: TGTGCCAGCAGCTTGAGGCAGTATCGCTCTGGGGCCAACGTCCTGACTTTC
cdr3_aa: CASSLRQYRSGANVLTF

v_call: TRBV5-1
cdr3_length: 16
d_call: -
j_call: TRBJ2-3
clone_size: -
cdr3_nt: TGCGCCAGCAGCTTGCCCCAGACAGGTAGCACAGATACGCAGTATTTT
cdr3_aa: CASSLPQTGSTDTQYF

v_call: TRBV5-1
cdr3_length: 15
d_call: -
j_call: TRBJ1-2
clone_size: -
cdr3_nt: TGCGCCAGCAGCTTATCGACCTCAGAGGACTATGGCTACACCTTC
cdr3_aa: CASSLSTSEDYGYTF

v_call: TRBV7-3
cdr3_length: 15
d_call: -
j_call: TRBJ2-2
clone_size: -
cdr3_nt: TGTGCCAGCAGCTTAACCCCTACTGACACCGGGGAGCTGTTTTTT
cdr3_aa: CASSLTPTDTGELFF

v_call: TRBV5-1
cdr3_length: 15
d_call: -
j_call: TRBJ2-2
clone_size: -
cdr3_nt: TGCGCCAGCAGCTTTGACAGCGCGAACACCGGGGAGCTGTTTTTT
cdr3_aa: CASSFDSANTGELFF

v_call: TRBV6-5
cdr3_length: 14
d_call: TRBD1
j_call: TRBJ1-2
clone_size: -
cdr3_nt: TGTGCCAGCAGTTTCTCCAGGGACAGGGGGGGCTACACCTTC
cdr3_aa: CASSFSRDRGGYTF

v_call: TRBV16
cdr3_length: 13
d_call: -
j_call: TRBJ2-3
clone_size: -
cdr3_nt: TGTGCCAGCGGACCTCGGAGCACAGATACGCAGTATTTT
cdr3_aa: CASGPRSTDTQYF

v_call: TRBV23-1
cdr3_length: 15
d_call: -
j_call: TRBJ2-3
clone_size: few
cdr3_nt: TGCGCCGAACCCGCCCCCATGAACGACACAGATACGCAGTATTTT
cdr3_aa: CAEPAPMNDTDTQYF

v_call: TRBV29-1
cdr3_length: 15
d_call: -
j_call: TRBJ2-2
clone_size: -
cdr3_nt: TGCAGCGCCCTACCCCCGGGGATGAACACCGGGGAGCTGTTTTTT
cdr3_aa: CSALPPGMNTGELFF

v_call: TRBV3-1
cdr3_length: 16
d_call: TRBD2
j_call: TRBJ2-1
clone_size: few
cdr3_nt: TGTGCCAGCAGCCGACTAGCGGGAAATATTTACAATGAGCAGTTCTTC
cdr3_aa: CASSRLAGNIYNEQFF

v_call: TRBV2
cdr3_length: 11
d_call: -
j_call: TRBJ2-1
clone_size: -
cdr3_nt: TGTGCCAGCAGTTACTACAATGAGCAGTTCTTC
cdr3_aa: CASSYYNEQFF

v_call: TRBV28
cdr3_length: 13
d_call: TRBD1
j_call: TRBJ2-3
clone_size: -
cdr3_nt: TGTGCCAGCAGTCCGGAGTTAGGGGGCACGCAGTATTTT
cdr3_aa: CASSPELGGTQYF

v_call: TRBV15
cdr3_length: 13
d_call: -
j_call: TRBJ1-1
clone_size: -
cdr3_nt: TGTGCCACCAGCCGAGACAGTTACACTGAAGCTTTCTTT
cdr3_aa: CATSRDSYTEAFF

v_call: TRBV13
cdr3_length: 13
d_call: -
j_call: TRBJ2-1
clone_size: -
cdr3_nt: TGTGCCAGCACGGCCGTCTCCTACAATGAGCAGTTCTTC
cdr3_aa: CASTAVSYNEQFF

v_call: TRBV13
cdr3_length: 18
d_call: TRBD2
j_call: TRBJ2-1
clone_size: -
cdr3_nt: TGTGCCAGCAGCTACACTCCCTCCCTAGCGGGTTTAGACAATGAGCAGTTCTTC
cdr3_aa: CASSYTPSLAGLDNEQFF

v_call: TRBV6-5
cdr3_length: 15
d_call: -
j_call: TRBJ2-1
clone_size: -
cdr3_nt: TGTGCCAGCAGTTACTCGCCTAGGACCCTCAATGAGCAGTTCTTC
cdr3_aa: CASSYSPRTLNEQFF

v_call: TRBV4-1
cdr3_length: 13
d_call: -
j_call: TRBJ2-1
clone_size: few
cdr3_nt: TGCGCCAGCAGCCCGGGACTCGGCGATGAGCAGTTCTTC
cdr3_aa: CASSPGLGDEQFF

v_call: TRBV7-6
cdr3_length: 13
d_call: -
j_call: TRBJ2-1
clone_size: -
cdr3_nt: TGTGCCAGCAGCTCCCAGCTCGGGGATGAGCAGTTCTTC
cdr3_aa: CASSSQLGDEQFF

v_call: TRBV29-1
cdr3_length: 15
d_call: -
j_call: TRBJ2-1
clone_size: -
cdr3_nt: TGCAGCGTTTCAGAGGACACCCGCTCCTACAATGAGCAGTTCTTC
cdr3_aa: CSVSEDTRSYNEQFF

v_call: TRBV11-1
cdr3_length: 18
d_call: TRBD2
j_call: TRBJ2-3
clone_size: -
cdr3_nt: TGTGCCAGCAGCCCAAGTTGGGTAGCGGGCCTAAACACAGATACGCAGTATTTT
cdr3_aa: CASSPSWVAGLNTDTQYF

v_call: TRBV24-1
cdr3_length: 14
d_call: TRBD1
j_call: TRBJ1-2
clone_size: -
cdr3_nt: TGTGCCACCAGTGAACAGGGACAGAACTATGGCTACACCTTC
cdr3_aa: CATSEQGQNYGYTF

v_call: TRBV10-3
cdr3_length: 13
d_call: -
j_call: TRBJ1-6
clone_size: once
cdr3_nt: TGTGCCATCAGTTCTGGACTGGAGTCACCCCTCCACTTT
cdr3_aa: CAISSGLESPLHF

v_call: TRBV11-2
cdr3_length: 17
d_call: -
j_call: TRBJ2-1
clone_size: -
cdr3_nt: TGTACCAGCAGCTTAGAGGGGGGTCTAAGCTCCTACAATGAGCAGTTCTTC
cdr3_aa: CTSSLEGGLSSYNEQFF

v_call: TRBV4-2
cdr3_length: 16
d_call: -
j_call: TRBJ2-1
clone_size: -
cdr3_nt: TGTGCCAGCAGCCAAGATATGCAGGGGTCCTACAATGAGCAGTTCTTC
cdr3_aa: CASSQDMQGSYNEQFF

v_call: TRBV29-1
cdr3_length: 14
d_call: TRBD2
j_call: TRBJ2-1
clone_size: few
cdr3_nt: TGCAGCGGGGGACTAGCGGGATCGGTGAATGAGCAGTTCTTC
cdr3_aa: CSGGLAGSVNEQFF

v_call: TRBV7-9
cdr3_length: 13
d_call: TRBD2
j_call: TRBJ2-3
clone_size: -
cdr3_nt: TGTGCCAGCAGCTTAGGACTAGCGGATACGCAGTATTTT
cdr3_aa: CASSLGLADTQYF